This TCR beta chain came from a study of T cell responses to AZD1222 COVID-19 vaccine. Study-level results: Spike-specific TCR breadth and depth went up after people got two AZD1222 doses. White British donors predominated, females outnumbered males, and clonal diversity was possibly underestimated. Reportedly, close to half of spike-specific TCRs are directed against unmutated variant regions. The number of AZD1222 recipients seropositive at baseline was only five to seven.

The V and J ends lost 2 bases and 3 bases respectively, with 4 bases between them. CDR1 is SGHAT and CDR2 is FQNNGV in the germline V gene. The CDR3 runs to 12 residues. This clone appeared a few times. Its antigen is undetermined. Repertoires were generated with immunoSEQ multiplex PCR, while TCRdb's copy carries only in-frame clones and drops some. The sample records 150,000 to 200,000 clones, roughly nine tenths being singletons. The source of this sequence is an adult who received the MenACWY meningococcal vaccine as a control. J is TRBJ1-1 and V is TRBV11-2, with unresolved D. Here the sequenced sample was peripheral blood, taken 28 days after the second dose of the MenACWY control vaccine. CDR3 sequence: CASSLQDTEAFF. Written as DNA, the CDR3 is TGTGCCAGCAGCTTACAGGACACTGAAGCTTTCTTT.